The 7 T cell receptor beta chains below were found in one sample sequenced in a study of T cell clones after liver transplantation. Which antigens these TCRs recognize remains unknown. Libraries were prepared by immunoSEQ multiplex PCR; TCRdb keeps only in-frame clonotypes and omits some of them. The sample has about 1,300 clones; over 30% are singletons. Sequencing of dividing CFSE-low cells from the MLR defined alloreactive TCRbeta sequences. Sequenced: CD4+ T cells from cultured PBMCs. The receptors were sampled from a human patient who received a liver transplant. Part of the T cells may come from the graft donor.

As for this clone: An end of the junction differs from the germline gene, which may be a read error. The chain combines TRBV5-6 with TRBJ2-2; D possibly corresponds to TRBD2 (5 bases). Germline loops: CDR1 SGHDT, CDR2 YYEEEE. This CDR3 region has 14 residues. Written as DNA, the CDR3 is TGTGCCAGCAACGATCTTACGGCCACCGGGGAGCTGTCTTTT. Residues: CASNDLTATGELSF.

By sample fraction, this clone is medium-sized. The DNA for the CDR3 is TGTGCCAGCAGTGGGCCTAGCGGCTTAGGTGAGCAGTTCTTC. It is translated as CASSGPSGLGEQFF. The rearrangement links TRBV6-1 to TRBJ2-1; 7 positions agree with TRBD2. Germline CDR1 and CDR2: MNHNS and SASEGT. The CDR3 loop spans 14 amino acids. The V and J ends lost 4 bases and 9 bases, in that order; junction bases with no gene match: 9.

This clone rates as large (0.1 to 1%). V is TRBV2 and J is TRBJ1-6; D not certain. Per germline, CDR1 SNHLY and CDR2 FYNNEI. This CDR3 region has 13 residues. V was shortened by 4 bases and J by 9 bases, with 10 bases between the two germline ends. The CDR3 coding sequence is TGTGCCAGCAGTGTGCGTTTAATTTCACCCCTCCACTTT. Encoded protein: CASSVRLISPLHF.

With respect to this clone: The junction does not match germline at one end; this may be a read error. The chain carries TRBV6-5 and TRBJ1-2, with 7 bases aligning to TRBD1. The germline V gene has CDR1 MNHEY and CDR2 SVGAGI. This CDR3 contains 11 residues. The DNA of the CDR3 is TGTGCCAGCAGTTATTGGGACAGTCCTCAATTC. This gives the protein CASSYWDSPQF.

Judged by abundance, this clone is large. The rearrangement uses TRBV5-4 and TRBJ2-1; D uncertain. The CDR3 is 13 residues long. The germline V and J ends were trimmed by 3 bases and 5 bases, with 9 bases remaining between them. Germline V lookup: CDR1 SGHNT, CDR2 YYREEE (reference sequence). CDR3 region: CASSSPVNNEQFF. The CDR3 bases are TGTGCCAGCAGCTCCCCGGTCAACAATGAGCAGTTCTTC.

This sequence joins TRBV6-1 and TRBJ1-3; D is possibly TRBD1 (5 bases). This CDR3 is built from 12 residues. Per germline, CDR1 MNHNS and CDR2 SASEGT. V was cut by 11 bases and J by 4 bases, with 12 bases left in between. In nucleotides, the CDR3 is TGTGCCTCCCGACAGTCCGGAAACACCATATATTTT. Translated: CASRQSGNTIYF.

This chain joins TRBV11-2 and TRBJ1-3; TRBD1 might be the D (6 bases). The length of the CDR3 is 13 residues. In germline, CDR1 is SGHAT, CDR2 FQNNGV. V lost 4 bases, J lost 4 bases, and 8 bases lay in between. CDR3 protein: CASSWTDGNTIYF. In DNA, the CDR3 is TGTGCCAGCAGCTGGACAGACGGAAACACCATATATTTT. The complete variable domain, with remaining parts taken from reference TRBV11-2 and TRBJ1-3, reads EAGVAQSPRYKIIEKRQSVAFWCNPISGHATLYWYQQILGQGPKLLIQFQNNGVVDDSQLPKDRFSAERLKGVDSTLKIQPAKLEDSAVYLCASSWTDGNTIYFGEGSWLTVV.